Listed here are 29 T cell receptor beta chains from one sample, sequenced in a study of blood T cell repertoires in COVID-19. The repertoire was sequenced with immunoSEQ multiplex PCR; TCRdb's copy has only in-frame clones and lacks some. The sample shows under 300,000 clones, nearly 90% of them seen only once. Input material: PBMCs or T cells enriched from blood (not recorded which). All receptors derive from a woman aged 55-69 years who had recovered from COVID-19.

CDR3 sequence reads: CASSRIVGAAEAFF. CDR3 bases: TGTGCCAGCAGCAGGATAGTAGGGGCGGCTGAAGCTTTCTTT. The gene calls are TRBV11-1 and TRBJ1-1; D might be TRBD1 (5 bases). CDR3 size: 14 residues. V gave up 5 bases and J gave up 6 bases, with 16 bases separating them. CDR1 SGHAT and CDR2 FQDESV come from the germline V gene (reference sequence).

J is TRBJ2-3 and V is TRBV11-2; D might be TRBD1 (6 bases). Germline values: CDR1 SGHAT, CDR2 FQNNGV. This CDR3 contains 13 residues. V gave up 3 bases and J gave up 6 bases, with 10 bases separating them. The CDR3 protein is CASSFQGIDTQYF. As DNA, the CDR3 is TGTGCCAGCAGCTTTCAGGGGATTGATACGCAGTATTTT.

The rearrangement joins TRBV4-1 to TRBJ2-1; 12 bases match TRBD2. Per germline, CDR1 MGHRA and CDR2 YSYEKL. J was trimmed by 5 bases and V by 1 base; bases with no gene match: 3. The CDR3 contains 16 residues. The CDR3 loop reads CASSQVGLAGNNEQFF. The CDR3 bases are TGCGCCAGCAGCCAAGTAGGACTAGCGGGAAACAATGAGCAGTTCTTC.

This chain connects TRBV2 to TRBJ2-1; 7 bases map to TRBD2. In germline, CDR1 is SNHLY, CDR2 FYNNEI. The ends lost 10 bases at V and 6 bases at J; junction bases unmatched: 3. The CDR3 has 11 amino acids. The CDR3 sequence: CATPSGNEQFF. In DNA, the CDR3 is TGTGCCACCCCTAGCGGCAATGAGCAGTTCTTC.

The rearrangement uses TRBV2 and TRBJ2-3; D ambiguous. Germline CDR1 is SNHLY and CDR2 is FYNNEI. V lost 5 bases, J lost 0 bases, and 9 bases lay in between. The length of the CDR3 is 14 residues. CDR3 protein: CASSTLISTDTQYF. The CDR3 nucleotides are TGTGCCAGCAGTACTCTTATCAGCACAGATACGCAGTATTTT.

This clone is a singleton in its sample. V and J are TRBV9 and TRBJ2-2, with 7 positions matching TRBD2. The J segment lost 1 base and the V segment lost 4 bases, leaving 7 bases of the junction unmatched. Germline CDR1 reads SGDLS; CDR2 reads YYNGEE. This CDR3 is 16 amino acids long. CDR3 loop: CASSSRAGRNTGELFF. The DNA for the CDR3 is TGTGCCAGCAGCTCAAGAGCGGGAAGGAACACCGGGGAGCTGTTTTTT.

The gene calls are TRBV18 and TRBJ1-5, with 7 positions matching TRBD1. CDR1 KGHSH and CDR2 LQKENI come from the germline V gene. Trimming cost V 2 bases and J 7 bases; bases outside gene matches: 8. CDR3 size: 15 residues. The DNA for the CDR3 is TGTGCCAGCTCACCAGAGGAGGGGGCTTGGCAGCCCCAGCATTTT. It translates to CASSPEEGAWQPQHF.

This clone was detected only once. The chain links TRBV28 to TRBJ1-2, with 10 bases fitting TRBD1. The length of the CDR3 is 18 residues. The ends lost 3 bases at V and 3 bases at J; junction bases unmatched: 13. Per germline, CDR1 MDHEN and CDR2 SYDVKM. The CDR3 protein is CASSFGARGDRGYYGYTF. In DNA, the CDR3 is TGTGCCAGCAGTTTTGGAGCAAGGGGGGACAGGGGATACTATGGCTACACCTTC.

As DNA, the CDR3 is TGTGCCAGCAGCGGTCCATTCACAGATACGCAGTATTTT. It specifies CASSGPFTDTQYF. V and J are TRBV9 and TRBJ2-3, with no clear D. Trimming pared 3 bases from V and 2 bases from J, leaving 7 bases between. Germline V gene sequence: CDR1 SGDLS, CDR2 YYNGEE. The CDR3 contains 13 residues.

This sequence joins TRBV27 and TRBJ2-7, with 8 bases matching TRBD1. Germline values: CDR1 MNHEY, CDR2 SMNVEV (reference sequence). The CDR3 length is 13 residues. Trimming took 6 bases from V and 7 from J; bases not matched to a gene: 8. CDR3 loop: CASRLDRGREQYF. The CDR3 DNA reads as TGTGCCAGCAGGCTAGACAGGGGTAGAGAGCAGTACTTC.

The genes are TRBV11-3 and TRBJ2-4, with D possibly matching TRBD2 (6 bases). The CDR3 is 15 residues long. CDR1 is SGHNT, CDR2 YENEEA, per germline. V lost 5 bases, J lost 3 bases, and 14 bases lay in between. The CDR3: CASSRIREDKNIQYF. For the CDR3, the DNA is TGTGCCAGCAGCCGTATCAGGGAGGACAAAAACATTCAGTACTTC. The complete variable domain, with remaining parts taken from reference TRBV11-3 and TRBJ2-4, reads EAGVVQSPRYKIIEKKQPVAFWCNPISGHNTLYWYLQNLGQGPELLIRYENEEAVDDSQLPKDRFSAERLKGVDSTLKIQPAELGDSAVYLCASSRIREDKNIQYFGAGTRLSVL.

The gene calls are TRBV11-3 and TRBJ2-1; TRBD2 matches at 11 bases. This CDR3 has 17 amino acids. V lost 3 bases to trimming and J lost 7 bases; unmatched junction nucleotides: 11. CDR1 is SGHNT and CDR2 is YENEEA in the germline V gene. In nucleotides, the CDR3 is TGTGCCAGCAGCTTTGAACACGGGACTAGCGGACAAAATGAGCAGTTCTTC. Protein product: CASSFEHGTSGQNEQFF. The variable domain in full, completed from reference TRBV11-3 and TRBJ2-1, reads EAGVVQSPRYKIIEKKQPVAFWCNPISGHNTLYWYLQNLGQGPELLIRYENEEAVDDSQLPKDRFSAERLKGVDSTLKIQPAELGDSAVYLCASSFEHGTSGQNEQFFGPGTRLTVL.

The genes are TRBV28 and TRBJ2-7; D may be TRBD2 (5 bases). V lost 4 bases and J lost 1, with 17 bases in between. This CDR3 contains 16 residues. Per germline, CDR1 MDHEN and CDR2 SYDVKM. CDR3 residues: CASSSYLEGRSYEQYF. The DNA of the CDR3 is TGTGCCAGCAGTTCATACCTTGAGGGAAGGTCCTACGAGCAGTACTTC.

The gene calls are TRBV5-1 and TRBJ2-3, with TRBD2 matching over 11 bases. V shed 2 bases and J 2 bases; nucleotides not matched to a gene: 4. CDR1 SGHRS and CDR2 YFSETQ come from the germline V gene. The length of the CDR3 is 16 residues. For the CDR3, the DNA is TGCGCCAGCAGCTTACCGGGACTAGCGGTCACAGATACGCAGTATTTT. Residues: CASSLPGLAVTDTQYF.

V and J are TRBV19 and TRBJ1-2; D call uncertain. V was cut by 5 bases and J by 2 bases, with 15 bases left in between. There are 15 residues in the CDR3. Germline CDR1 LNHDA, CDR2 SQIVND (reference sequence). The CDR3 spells CASSGRTAANYGYTF. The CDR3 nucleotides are TGTGCCAGTAGTGGAAGGACTGCAGCGAACTATGGCTACACCTTC.

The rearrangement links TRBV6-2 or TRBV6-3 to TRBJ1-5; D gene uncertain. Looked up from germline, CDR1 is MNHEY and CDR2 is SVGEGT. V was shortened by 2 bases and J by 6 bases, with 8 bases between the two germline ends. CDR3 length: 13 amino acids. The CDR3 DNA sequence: TGTGCCAGCAGTTACGAGGTTGGTCAGCCCCAGCATTTT. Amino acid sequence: CASSYEVGQPQHF.

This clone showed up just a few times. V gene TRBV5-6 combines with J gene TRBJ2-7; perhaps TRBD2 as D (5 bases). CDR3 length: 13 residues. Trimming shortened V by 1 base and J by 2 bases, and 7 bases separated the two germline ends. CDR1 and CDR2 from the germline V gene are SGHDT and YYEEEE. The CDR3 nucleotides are TGTGCCAGCAGCTTGCAGAGGGCCTACGAGCAGTACTTC. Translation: CASSLQRAYEQYF.

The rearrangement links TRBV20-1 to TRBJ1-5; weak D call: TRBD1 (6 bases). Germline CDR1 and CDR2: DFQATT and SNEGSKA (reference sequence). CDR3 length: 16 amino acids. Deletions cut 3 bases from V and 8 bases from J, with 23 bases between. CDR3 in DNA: TGCAGTGCTAGTGACCCACTTAACAGGGCGTGGAAGCCCCAGCATTTT. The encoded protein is CSASDPLNRAWKPQHF.

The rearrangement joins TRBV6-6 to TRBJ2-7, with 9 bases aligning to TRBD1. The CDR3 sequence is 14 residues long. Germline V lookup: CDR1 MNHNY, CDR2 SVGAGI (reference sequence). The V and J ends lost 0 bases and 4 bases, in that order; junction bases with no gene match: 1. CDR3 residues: CASSYSDRGYEQYF. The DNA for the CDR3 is TGTGCCAGCAGTTACTCAGACAGGGGGTACGAGCAGTACTTC.

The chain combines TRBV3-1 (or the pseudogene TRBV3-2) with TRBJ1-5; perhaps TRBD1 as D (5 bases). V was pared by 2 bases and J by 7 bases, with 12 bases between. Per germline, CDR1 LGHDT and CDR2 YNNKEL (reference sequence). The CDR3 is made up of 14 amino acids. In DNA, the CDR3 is TGTGCCAGCAGCCAACGGGGAGGGGACCAGCCCCAGCATTTT. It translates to CASSQRGGDQPQHF.

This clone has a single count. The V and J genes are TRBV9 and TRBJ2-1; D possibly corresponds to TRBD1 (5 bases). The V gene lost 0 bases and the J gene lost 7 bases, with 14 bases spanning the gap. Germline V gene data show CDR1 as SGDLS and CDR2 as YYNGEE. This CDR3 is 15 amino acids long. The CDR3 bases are TGTGCCAGCAGCGTAGGGGCAGGGAATAAGAATGAGCAGTTCTTC. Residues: CASSVGAGNKNEQFF.

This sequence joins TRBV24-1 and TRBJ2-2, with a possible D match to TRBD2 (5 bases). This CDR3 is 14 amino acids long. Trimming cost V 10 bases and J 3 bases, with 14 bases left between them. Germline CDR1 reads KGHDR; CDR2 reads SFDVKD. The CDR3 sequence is CATHNSGDTGELFF. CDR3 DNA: TGTGCCACACATAACAGCGGCGACACCGGGGAGCTGTTTTTT.

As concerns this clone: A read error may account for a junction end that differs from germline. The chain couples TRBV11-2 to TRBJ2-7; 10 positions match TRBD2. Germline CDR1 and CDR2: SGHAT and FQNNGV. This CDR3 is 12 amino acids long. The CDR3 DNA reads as TGTGCCAGCAGCTTAGGCCCTAGCGGGAGAATCTTC. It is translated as CASSLGPSGRIF.

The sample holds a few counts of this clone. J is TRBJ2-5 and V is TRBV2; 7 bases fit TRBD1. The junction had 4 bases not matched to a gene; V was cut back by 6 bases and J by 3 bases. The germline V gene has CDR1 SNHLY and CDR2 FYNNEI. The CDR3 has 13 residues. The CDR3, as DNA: TGTGCCAGCAGATATACAGGGGAAGAGACCCAGTACTTC. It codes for CASRYTGEETQYF.

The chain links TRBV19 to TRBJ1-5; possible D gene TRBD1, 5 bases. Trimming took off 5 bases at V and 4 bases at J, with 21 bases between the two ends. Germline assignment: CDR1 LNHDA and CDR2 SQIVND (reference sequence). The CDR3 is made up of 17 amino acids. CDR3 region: CASSVATSGHSNQPQHF. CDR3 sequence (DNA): TGTGCCAGTAGTGTAGCCACCTCTGGACATTCTAATCAGCCCCAGCATTTT.

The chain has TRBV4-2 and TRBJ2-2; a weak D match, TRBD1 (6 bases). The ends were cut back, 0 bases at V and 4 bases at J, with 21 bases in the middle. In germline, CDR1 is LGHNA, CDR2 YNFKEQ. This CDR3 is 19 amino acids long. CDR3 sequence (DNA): TGTGCCAGCAGCCAAGATAGGTTCAGGGGAGCAAGGAGCACCGGGGAGCTGTTTTTT. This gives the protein CASSQDRFRGARSTGELFF.

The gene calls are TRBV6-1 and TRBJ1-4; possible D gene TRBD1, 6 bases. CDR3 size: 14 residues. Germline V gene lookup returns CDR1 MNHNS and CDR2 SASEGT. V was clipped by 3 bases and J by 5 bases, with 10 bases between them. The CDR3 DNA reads TGTGCCAGCAGTGAGCAACAGGGAAATGAAAAACTGTTTTTT. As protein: CASSEQQGNEKLFF.

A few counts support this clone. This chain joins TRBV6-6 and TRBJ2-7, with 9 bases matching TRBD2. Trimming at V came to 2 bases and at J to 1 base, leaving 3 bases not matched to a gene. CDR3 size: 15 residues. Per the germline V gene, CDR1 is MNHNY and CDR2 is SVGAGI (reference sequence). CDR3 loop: CASSYALAGSYEQYF. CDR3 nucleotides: TGTGCCAGCAGTTACGCTCTAGCGGGGTCCTACGAGCAGTACTTC.

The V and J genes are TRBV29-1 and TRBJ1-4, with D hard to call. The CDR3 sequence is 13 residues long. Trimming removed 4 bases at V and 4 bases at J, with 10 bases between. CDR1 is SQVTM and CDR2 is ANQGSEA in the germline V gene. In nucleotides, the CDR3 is TGCAGCGTTGGGGCAGGTTTTAATGAAAAACTGTTTTTT. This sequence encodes CSVGAGFNEKLFF.